The T cell receptor (beta chain) under discussion was sequenced for a study of blood T cells in healthy people across ages. The individuals who served as donors were healthy Caucasians living in Russia, aged roughly 6 to 100. As concerns this clonotype: A much more abundant neighbour one base away suggests this may be a read error.

The authors ran a second PCR of roughly 6 to 12 cycles using a sample-barcoded 5' primer and a J-beta primer mix. MiXCR was run by TCRdb on the 5' RACE reads, yielding one entry per CDR3 protein. The sample records roughly 1.9 million distinct CDR3 sequences, approximately 39% being singletons. The CDR3 totals 17 residues. The V segment lost 8 bases and the J segment 0 bases; nucleotides outside the gene matches: 13. The chain has TRBV12-3 or TRBV12-4 and TRBJ2-1, with 7 nucleotides matching TRBD2. This TCR came from a human donor in good health. The specimen was blood. The CDR3: CASGDPGGASSYNEQFF. DNA for the CDR3: TGTGCCAGCGGAGACCCGGGAGGCGCCAGCTCCTACAATGAGCAGTTCTTC.